This T cell receptor beta chain was sequenced during a study of T-cell memory formation after mild COVID-19. With V trimmed by 5 bases and J by 3 bases, 5 bases remained unmatched. The CDR3 has 15 amino acids. CDR1 is SGHAT, CDR2 FQDESV, per germline (reference sequence). Of note for this clonotype: The antigen remains unidentified.

The TCR alpha and TCR beta cDNA libraries, bearing sample barcodes and UMIs, were generated by 5'RACE using constant-segment primers. MiXCR, run by TCRdb on the 5' RACE reads, gives a single entry per CDR3 protein. The sample has roughly 100,000 distinct CDR3 sequences; about 17% are singletons. General study findings and limits: Of the contracting clones, CD4+ ones lay mainly in CM and EM, and CD8+ ones in EMRA. Clones contracting day 15 to 85 were balanced CD4/CD8; later expanders leaned CD4+.

This sequence was found in an adult woman who had mild COVID-19 (a few samples of this study predate the infection). Cell type and time point are not known. Material for sequencing was PBMCs or a T cell subset sorted from them (not recorded which). The rearrangement uses TRBV11-1 and TRBJ2-5; 11 nucleotides align to TRBD2. The chain's CDR3 is CASSPGLAEEETQYF. As DNA, the CDR3 is TGTGCCAGCAGCCCGGGACTAGCGGAGGAAGAGACCCAGTACTTC.